This is a list of T cell receptor beta chains from one sample in a study of control samples from healthy donors and cancer patients. Profiling relied on immunoSEQ multiplex PCR, and the TCRdb table lists in-frame clones only, not all of them. Among over 85,000 clones listed, 92% were seen once. Source material: blood. The receptors stem from a woman aged 18-29 years in good health. Each CDR3 is given with its conserved first and last residue. Fields, in order: clone size, J gene, D gene, V gene, CDR3 length, CDR3 protein, CDR3 DNA. The D gene is left open where the match is weak. Clone size is shown for a subset of rows, as once, few, many or a class of expanded clone.

NA,TRBJ1-5,TRBD1,TRBV2,15,CASSAEQGARQPQHF,TGTGCCAGCAGTGCCGAACAGGGGGCGAGGCAGCCCCAGCATTTT
NA,TRBJ1-1,NA,TRBV5-5,15,CASSFPTGMNTEAFF,TGTGCCAGCAGCTTCCCGACTGGCATGAACACTGAAGCTTTCTTT
NA,TRBJ1-1,NA,TRBV19,15,CASSIARGQNTEAFF,TGTGCCAGTAGTATAGCTCGAGGTCAGAACACTGAAGCTTTCTTT
NA,TRBJ1-2,NA,TRBV19,12,CASSAVNYGYTF,TGTGCCAGTAGTGCGGTGAACTATGGCTACACCTTC
NA,TRBJ1-4,NA,TRBV30,12,CAWSAGNEKLFF,TGTGCCTGGAGTGCCGGCAATGAAAAACTGTTTTTT
NA,TRBJ2-1,NA,TRBV11-2,15,CASSQLISGANEQFF,TGTGCCAGCAGCCAACTCATATCTGGAGCCAATGAGCAGTTCTTC
NA,TRBJ2-3,TRBD2,TRBV6-5,13,CASRGVLTDTQYF,TGTGCCAGCCGGGGGGTTTTAACAGATACGCAGTATTTT
NA,TRBJ1-5,NA,TRBV11-2,16,CASSLGQLGGNQPQHF,TGTGCCAGCAGCTTAGGACAGCTCGGGGGCAATCAGCCCCAGCATTTT
NA,TRBJ1-2,NA,TRBV5-1,17,CASSLGGWGQNLYGYTF,TGCGCCAGCAGCTTGGGAGGTTGGGGACAAAACCTCTATGGCTACACCTTC
NA,TRBJ1-3,NA,TRBV11-3,13,CASSPDMGNTIYF,TGTGCCAGCAGCCCCGACATGGGAAACACCATATATTTT
NA,TRBJ2-1,TRBD2,TRBV19,15,CASSIGLAGGGEQFF,TGTGCCAGTAGTATCGGACTAGCGGGAGGAGGTGAGCAGTTCTTC
NA,TRBJ1-4,NA,TRBV30,15,CAWSEREMGSEKLFF,TGTGCCTGGAGTGAGCGTGAGATGGGGTCGGAAAAACTGTTTTTT
NA,TRBJ1-5,TRBD1,TRBV20-1,14,CSASYGQGDQPQHF,TGCAGTGCTAGTTACGGACAGGGGGATCAGCCCCAGCATTTT
NA,TRBJ1-2,TRBD1,TRBV5-1,17,CASSLPGTGNPLYGYTF,TGCGCCAGCAGCCTACCCGGGACAGGGAACCCCCTATACGGCTACACCTTC
once,TRBJ1-5,NA,TRBV28,14,CASSSGRNNQPQHF,TGTGCCAGCAGTTCAGGACGTAACAATCAGCCCCAGCATTTT
NA,TRBJ1-1,NA,TRBV27,13,CASNAAGNTEAFF,TGTGCCAGCAACGCCGCCGGTAACACTGAAGCTTTCTTT
NA,TRBJ2-1,NA,TRBV10-1,13,CASSEGPYNEQFF,TGCGCCAGCAGTGAGGGGCCCTACAATGAGCAGTTCTTC
NA,TRBJ1-3,NA,TRBV2,15,CASNRDRNSGNTIYF,TGTGCCAGCAACCGAGACCGAAACTCTGGAAACACCATATATTTT
NA,TRBJ1-4,TRBD1,TRBV11-2,15,CASSSDRGRGEKLFF,TGTGCCAGCAGCTCAGACAGGGGGCGCGGTGAAAAACTGTTTTTT
NA,TRBJ2-7,NA,TRBV2,12,CASRRRAYEQYF,TGTGCCAGCAGACGAAGGGCATACGAGCAGTACTTC
NA,TRBJ2-3,TRBD2,TRBV2,13,CASRASGSYTQYF,TGTGCCAGCAGGGCTAGCGGGAGTTATACGCAGTATTTT
NA,TRBJ1-2,NA,TRBV28,14,CASNIQWRQGGYTF,TGTGCCAGCAACATCCAATGGCGGCAAGGGGGCTACACCTTC
NA,TRBJ2-3,NA,TRBV12-3/TRBV12-4,13,CASSFVSPDTQYF,TGTGCCAGTAGTTTTGTAAGCCCCGATACGCAGTATTTT
NA,TRBJ1-1,NA,TRBV6-5,12,CASGGGRTEAFF,TGTGCTTCCGGGGGGGGAAGAACTGAAGCTTTCTTT
NA,TRBJ2-3,TRBD1,TRBV14,16,CASSQEVHRGADTQYF,TGTGCCAGCAGCCAAGAGGTGCACAGGGGTGCAGATACGCAGTATTTT
NA,TRBJ1-5,NA,TRBV28,13,CASSGPFNQPQHF,TGTGCCAGCAGTGGGCCCTTCAATCAGCCCCAGCATTTT
NA,TRBJ1-2,TRBD1,TRBV19,16,CASTAQQGLVDYGYTF,TGTGCCAGTACCGCCCAACAGGGGCTGGTCGACTATGGCTACACCTTC
NA,TRBJ2-2,TRBD1,TRBV7-9,16,CASSFGGQGATGELFF,TGTGCCAGCAGCTTCGGGGGACAGGGAGCCACCGGGGAGCTGTTTTTT
NA,TRBJ1-2,NA,TRBV12-3/TRBV12-4,13,CASSLAANYGYTF,TGTGCCAGCAGTTTAGCAGCTAACTATGGCTACACCTTC
NA,TRBJ1-1,NA,TRBV12-3/TRBV12-4,13,CASSLIGNTEAFF,TGTGCCAGCAGTTTGATCGGGAACACTGAAGCTTTCTTT
NA,TRBJ2-6,TRBD1,TRBV5-1,16,CASSGTGASGANVLTF,TGCGCCAGTTCCGGGACAGGGGCCTCTGGGGCCAACGTCCTGACTTTC
few,TRBJ1-1,NA,TRBV5-6,15,CASSPPGGVNTEAFF,TGTGCCAGCAGCCCCCCGGGGGGCGTGAATACTGAAGCTTTCTTT
NA,TRBJ2-7,TRBD2,TRBV6-2/TRBV6-3,16,CASSFGTSGRLIEQYF,TGTGCCAGCAGCTTTGGGACTAGCGGGAGATTGATCGAGCAGTACTTC
NA,TRBJ2-1,NA,TRBV24-1,17,CATSDRRRTAAYNEQFF,TGTGCCACCAGTGATCGAAGACGAACAGCGGCCTACAATGAGCAGTTCTTC
NA,TRBJ1-5,NA,TRBV6-1,15,CASSEWRVGNQPQHF,TGTGCCAGCAGTGAATGGAGGGTCGGCAATCAGCCCCAGCATTTT
NA,TRBJ2-7,NA,TRBV19,12,CASSPGSGEQYF,TGTGCCAGTAGCCCGGGGTCGGGCGAGCAGTACTTC
NA,TRBJ2-3,TRBD2,TRBV4-1,15,CASSQDLAGGDTQYF,TGCGCCAGCAGCCAAGACCTCGCGGGAGGGGATACGCAGTATTTT
NA,TRBJ1-4,TRBD1,TRBV19,14,CASSPRGPNEKLFF,TGTGCCAGTAGCCCCAGGGGGCCTAATGAAAAACTGTTTTTT
NA,TRBJ2-5,NA,TRBV7-3,13,CASSQTRGETQYF,TGTGCCAGCAGCCAGACAAGGGGTGAGACCCAGTACTTC
NA,TRBJ2-7,NA,TRBV3-1/TRBV3-2,13,CASSLQGLGEQYF,TGTGCCAGCAGCCTCCAGGGTTTGGGCGAGCAGTACTTC
NA,TRBJ2-2,TRBD2,TRBV3-1/TRBV3-2,16,CASSRGGLAVTGELFF,TGTGCCAGCAGCCGTGGAGGGCTAGCGGTCACCGGGGAGCTGTTTTTT
NA,TRBJ1-4,NA,TRBV2,12,CASSEGWEKLFF,TGTGCCAGCAGTGAAGGGTGGGAAAAACTGTTTTTT
NA,TRBJ2-5,TRBD2,TRBV5-1,14,CASAGTSGRETQYF,TGCGCCAGCGCCGGGACTAGCGGGAGAGAGACCCAGTACTTC
NA,TRBJ1-4,NA,TRBV28,11,CATFRLKKLFF,TGTGCCACCTTCCGGCTGAAGAAACTGTTTTTT
few,TRBJ1-3,NA,TRBV4-3,15,CASSQEAGVGNTIYF,TGCGCCAGCAGCCAAGAGGCAGGGGTTGGAAACACCATATATTTT
NA,TRBJ2-3,NA,TRBV11-2,14,CASSLLLFTDTQYF,TGTGCCAGCAGCTTACTGCTATTCACAGATACGCAGTATTTT
NA,TRBJ1-3,TRBD1,TRBV5-1,14,CASSLSGGENTIYF,TGCGCCAGCAGCTTGTCAGGGGGTGAAAACACCATATATTTT
NA,TRBJ1-6,NA,TRBV5-4,15,CASSSREAYNSPLHF,TGTGCCAGCAGCAGTAGGGAGGCCTATAATTCACCCCTCCACTTT
few,TRBJ2-7,NA,TRBV18,13,CASSPNSSGEQYF,TGTGCCAGCTCACCAAACTCCTCGGGGGAGCAGTACTTC
NA,TRBJ1-5,NA,TRBV24-1,14,CATSDRQENQPQHF,TGTGCCACCAGTGACCGACAGGAGAATCAGCCCCAGCATTTT
NA,TRBJ1-4,NA,TRBV2,14,CASSDSADNEKLFF,TGTGCCAGCAGTGATTCGGCTGATAATGAAAAACTGTTTTTT
NA,TRBJ2-7,NA,TRBV4-1,13,CASSHWTAYEQYF,TGCGCCAGCAGCCACTGGACGGCCTACGAGCAGTACTTC
NA,TRBJ1-5,NA,TRBV9,15,CASSPSGAGNQPQHF,TGTGCCAGCAGCCCATCGGGAGCGGGCAATCAGCCCCAGCATTTT
NA,TRBJ1-1,NA,TRBV10-3,12,CAIKQPNTEAFF,TGTGCCATCAAACAGCCGAACACTGAAGCTTTCTTT
NA,TRBJ2-2,TRBD1,TRBV7-3,16,CASSLVGTGATGELFF,TGTGCCAGCAGCTTAGTTGGGACAGGGGCTACCGGGGAGCTGTTTTTT